Below, 21 T cell receptor beta chains from the same sample are listed, as sequenced in a study of CD8 T cells in Susac syndrome. Random hexamers were used to reverse transcribe the RNA input (about 0.5 to 1 ug). TCRdb re-called the immunoSEQ multiplex PCR reads with MiXCR, one entry per CDR3 protein. The sample holds about 200,000 distinct CDR3 sequences, roughly 95% seen once. Sample: CD4+ T cells from PBMCs. The receptors were sampled from a human donor in good health.

This clonotype was counted once. The rearrangement uses TRBV20-1 and TRBJ2-5; tentatively, D is TRBD2 (6 bases). Germline lookup yields CDR1 DFQATT and CDR2 SNEGSKA (reference sequence). Trimming shortened V by 0 bases and J by 4 bases, and 12 bases separated the two germline ends. CDR3 length equals 14 residues. In DNA form, the CDR3 reads TGCAGTGCTAGAGATTGGGACTCAGGAGAGACCCAGTACTTC. Its protein product is CSARDWDSGETQYF.

This clonotype is a singleton in its sample. V usage is TRBV11-1 and J usage is TRBJ2-1; TRBD1 agrees at 9 bases. The CDR3 runs to 17 residues. Per germline, CDR1 SGHAT and CDR2 FQDESV (reference sequence). Trimming removed 5 bases from V and 3 bases from J; junction bases left unmatched: 11. The CDR3: CASSPGAGQGSYNEQFF. The DNA for the CDR3 is TGTGCCAGCAGCCCTGGAGCGGGACAGGGTAGCTACAATGAGCAGTTCTTC.

In its sample, this clonotype was seen once. This sequence joins TRBV20-1 and TRBJ2-7, with a possible D match to TRBD2 (6 bases). V was pared by 0 bases and J by 6 bases, with 18 bases between. The germline V gene has CDR1 DFQATT and CDR2 SNEGSKA (reference sequence). The CDR3 is 15 residues long. The CDR3 coding sequence is TGCAGTGCTAGAGATGGGGTGGCCGGAGCGGGCGAGCAGTACTTC. This codes for CSARDGVAGAGEQYF.

The genes are TRBV10-3 and TRBJ2-7, with D possibly TRBD2 on 5 matching bases. The CDR3 loop spans 12 amino acids. V dropped 4 bases and J dropped 7 bases, with 11 bases sitting between them. From germline, CDR1 is ENHRY and CDR2 SYGVKD. The chain's CDR3 is CAISGPSGEQYV. The CDR3 DNA is TGTGCCATCAGTGGGCCCTCGGGAGAGCAGTACGTC.

J is TRBJ2-2 and V is TRBV11-2; D is uncertain. This CDR3 region has 12 residues. Between the trimmed V and J ends, which lost 1 base and 11 bases, there was a span of 8 bases. Germline V gene data show CDR1 as SGHAT and CDR2 as FQNNGV. The CDR3: CASSLVRPELFF. As DNA, the CDR3 is TGTGCCAGCAGCTTAGTTAGGCCCGAGCTGTTTTTT.

The chain has TRBV20-1 and TRBJ1-2; maybe TRBD1 (6 bases). Germline V gene sequence: CDR1 DFQATT, CDR2 SNEGSKA (reference sequence). The CDR3 has 13 amino acids. V was shortened by 5 bases and J by 4 bases, with 14 bases between the two germline ends. CDR3 bases: TGCAGTGCTGACGACAGGTTTGGCTATGGCTACACCTTC. It yields the protein CSADDRFGYGYTF.

The V call is TRBV12-3 or TRBV12-4, the J call TRBJ2-3, with D hard to call. The V end was cut by 10 bases, the J end by 4 bases, with 12 bases between. CDR3 length equals 12 residues. CDR3 nucleotide sequence: TGTGCCACCAACCTGAAGCCAGATACGCAGTATTTT. Protein: CATNLKPDTQYF.

The chain links TRBV6-6 to TRBJ1-3; no clear D. Germline V lookup: CDR1 MNHNY, CDR2 SVGAGI (reference sequence). The length of the CDR3 is 13 residues. Trimming cost V 2 bases and J 4 bases, with 6 bases left between them. The CDR3 DNA sequence: TGTGCCAGCAGTTACGGGCAGGGAAACACCATATATTTT. Protein: CASSYGQGNTIYF.

The V call is TRBV29-1, the J call TRBJ1-5, with D possibly TRBD1 on 5 matching bases. In germline, CDR1 is SQVTM, CDR2 ANQGSEA. V was trimmed by 6 bases and J by 4 bases, leaving 13 bases between them. The CDR3 covers 13 residues. Here the CDR3 reads CSVAGLPNQPQHF. CDR3 bases: TGCAGCGTCGCGGGACTCCCGAATCAGCCCCAGCATTTT.

The gene calls are TRBV28 and TRBJ2-1; the D gene is possibly TRBD2 (5 bases). The length of the CDR3 is 16 residues. CDR1 is MDHEN and CDR2 is SYDVKM in the germline V gene. Deletions cut 3 bases from V and 0 bases from J, with 12 bases between. The CDR3 loop reads CASSLRAASSYNEQFF. CDR3 DNA sequence: TGTGCCAGCAGTTTGCGAGCGGCAAGCTCCTACAATGAGCAGTTCTTC. The full variable domain, with the rest looked up from reference TRBV28 and TRBJ2-1, is DVKVTQSSRYLVKRTGEKVFLECVQDMDHENMFWYRQDPGLGLRLIYFSYDVKMKEKGDIPEGYSVSREKKERFSLILESASTNQTSMYLCASSLRAASSYNEQFFGPGTRLTVL.

This chain connects TRBV18 to TRBJ1-1; tentatively, D is TRBD1 (5 bases). With 2 bases removed from V and 0 bases from J, the gap between germline ends came to 10 bases. The CDR3 spans 15 residues. The V gene's germline CDR1 is KGHSH and CDR2 LQKENI. The CDR3 DNA reads TGTGCCAGCTCACCAGAAAGGGGAATGAACACTGAAGCTTTCTTT. Translated, it gives CASSPERGMNTEAFF.

The V gene is TRBV7-2, the J gene TRBJ2-7; D perhaps matches TRBD1 (5 bases). V dropped 2 bases and J dropped 5 bases, with 10 bases sitting between them. The CDR3 loop spans 13 amino acids. The V gene's germline CDR1 is SGHTA and CDR2 FQGNSA. The DNA of the CDR3 is TGTGCCAGCAGCTTAATGCAGGGTAACGAGCAGTACGTC. Its protein product is CASSLMQGNEQYV.

The chain employs TRBV9 and TRBJ1-4; no firm D call. Trimming cost V 2 bases and J 7 bases, with 21 bases left between them. Germline V gene data show CDR1 as SGDLS and CDR2 as YYNGEE. The CDR3 is 17 amino acids. The chain's CDR3 is CASSVSLRGPGGEKLFF. CDR3 in DNA: TGTGCCAGCAGCGTGAGTCTGCGCGGGCCGGGAGGTGAAAAACTGTTTTTT.

The chain joins TRBV30 to TRBJ2-1, with D tentatively TRBD2 (6 bases). The V and J ends lost 2 bases and 5 bases respectively, with 16 bases between them. The CDR3 is 15 amino acids. The germline CDR1 and CDR2 sequences are GTSNPN and SVGIG (reference sequence). The CDR3 DNA reads TGTGCCTGGAGTCTGGGCCTTGCGGGGAACAATGAGCAGTTCTTC. It yields the protein CAWSLGLAGNNEQFF.

The gene calls are TRBV20-1 and TRBJ2-1, with 9 bases that match TRBD2. The CDR3 has 13 residues. V lost 1 base and J lost 13; bases outside the gene matches: 8. CDR1 is DFQATT, CDR2 SNEGSKA, per germline (reference sequence). In DNA form, the CDR3 reads TGCAGTGCTAGAGTTATAGCGGGAGATAAACAGTTCTTC. Residues: CSARVIAGDKQFF.

The chain joins TRBV27 to TRBJ2-2; D unclear. Per the germline V gene, CDR1 is MNHEY and CDR2 is SMNVEV (reference sequence). V was pared by 5 bases and J by 7 bases, with 5 bases between. The CDR3 loop spans 11 amino acids. The CDR3 is CASSTDGELFF. CDR3 nucleotides: TGTGCCAGCAGTACGGACGGGGAGCTGTTTTTT.

The chain recombines TRBV20-1 with TRBJ1-2; D possibly corresponds to TRBD1 (6 bases). The CDR3 contains 13 residues. Trimming pared 8 bases from V and 8 bases from J, leaving 21 bases between. Germline V gene sequence: CDR1 DFQATT, CDR2 SNEGSKA (reference sequence). The CDR3 loop reads CSYFSGAVGGYTF. The CDR3 nucleotides are TGCAGTTACTTTTCAGGGGCGGTGGGCGGCTACACCTTC.

This chain uses TRBV3-1 with TRBJ1-3; no clear D gene. The V gene's germline CDR1 is LGHDT and CDR2 YNNKEL (reference sequence). This CDR3 is 14 amino acids long. Trimming shortened V by 5 bases and J by 4 bases, and 12 bases separated the two germline ends. DNA for the CDR3: TGTGCCAGCAGCGTTTTTCGGTCCGGAAACACCATATATTTT. This gives the protein CASSVFRSGNTIYF. The full variable domain, with the rest looked up from reference TRBV3-1 and TRBJ1-3, is DTAVSQTPKYLVTQMGNDKSIKCEQNLGHDTMYWYKQDSKKFLKIMFSYNNKELIINETVPNRFSPKSPDKAHLNLHINSLELGDSAVYFCASSVFRSGNTIYFGEGSWLTVV.

The rearrangement uses TRBV5-1 and TRBJ1-2; tentative D call: TRBD1 (6 bases). The CDR3 runs to 14 residues. V was trimmed by 6 bases and J by 0 bases, leaving 12 bases between them. The germline V gene encodes CDR1 SGHRS and CDR2 YFSETQ. In DNA, the CDR3 is TGCGCCAGCAACGGACAGCTTTCTAACTATGGCTACACCTTC. Its protein is CASNGQLSNYGYTF.

The chain recombines TRBV6-6 with TRBJ2-7; D may be TRBD1 (5 bases). Germline V gene lookup returns CDR1 MNHNY and CDR2 SVGAGI (reference sequence). V lost 5 bases, J lost 0 bases, and 11 bases lay in between. The CDR3 runs to 14 residues. The CDR3 DNA follows: TGTGCCAGCAGTGACGGACAAGCCTCCTACGAGCAGTACTTC. Translated, it gives CASSDGQASYEQYF.

J is TRBJ2-5 and V is TRBV27; 7 nucleotides line up with TRBD2. Germline CDR1 is MNHEY and CDR2 is SMNVEV (reference sequence). V lost 4 bases to trimming and J lost 3 bases; unmatched junction nucleotides: 5. CDR3 size: 14 residues. CDR3 residues: CASSWDYQKETQYF. Written as DNA, the CDR3 is TGTGCCAGCAGTTGGGACTATCAGAAAGAGACCCAGTACTTC.